This TCR beta chain emerged from a study of shared clonotypes between healthy human individuals. As for the study in general: CD4 naive and memory got three plates each, CD8 naive two, CD8 memory one. Broader study findings: In contrast to clonotypes shared by all four donors, non-shared clonotypes had lower generation probabilities. Few donors limited the genetic and exposure-history diversity represented.

About this clone: Its antigen remains unidentified.

V was pared by 2 bases and J by 3 bases, with 3 bases of the junction left unmatched. The CDR3 loop spans 16 amino acids. From germline, CDR1 is MGHDK and CDR2 SYGVNS. In the original workflow: Filtering differed because ImmunoSEQ produced junction-only sequences that carried no quality scores. Libraries were prepared by immunoSEQ multiplex PCR; TCRdb keeps only in-frame clonotypes and omits some of them. V, J and clone size derive from that table, while D and trimming were established from the DNA sequence. The sample includes some 2 million clones, roughly 95% of them seen just once. CD45RO-negative, CCR7-positively selected cells formed the naive CD8 fraction, excluding terminally differentiated effector memory CD45RA+ cells.

The clonotype comes from a young man in good health. The sequencing input was naive CD8+ T cells sorted from blood. This chain uses TRBV25-1 with TRBJ2-1, with 11 bases fitting TRBD1. The CDR3 DNA follows: TGTGCCAGCAGTGAAGGGGGGACAGGGGGCTACAATGAGCAGTTCTTC. Translating gives CASSEGGTGGYNEQFF.